The 19 T cell receptor beta chains below were found in one sample sequenced in a study of Tregs in tolerant kidney transplant recipients (dated by TCRdb to the late 2010s). The time point label corresponds to: blood sample drawn before combined kidney and bone marrow transplant. The library was built by means of the immunoSEQ multiplex PCR assay. Entries here come from immuneACCESS through TCRdb and include only in-frame sequences with V and J called. Some clones fail to appear in such tables; in the studies checked, an unresolved V gene covers under half of the shortfall, and the cause of the remainder is unknown. The sample data list more than 60,000 clones, and 70% to 90% of these were observed just once. The top ten hold about 2% of the sample. Sequenced material: Tregs from blood, taken before the transplant. The receptors come from a human donor who received a combined kidney and bone marrow transplant.

V gene TRBV2 combines with J gene TRBJ1-5, with D tentatively TRBD1 (5 bases). The V gene lost 4 bases and the J gene lost 2 bases, with 12 bases spanning the gap. CDR3 length: 15 amino acids. Germline V gene lookup returns CDR1 SNHLY and CDR2 FYNNEI. The CDR3 sequence: CASSAGPKGNQPQHF. CDR3 nucleotides: TGTGCCAGCAGTGCGGGACCGAAGGGCAATCAGCCCCAGCATTTT.

This clone was seen a handful of times. The gene calls are TRBV4-1 and TRBJ2-7; D is unclear. This CDR3 comprises 13 residues. The V gene's germline CDR1 is MGHRA and CDR2 YSYEKL. V lost 1 base to trimming and J lost 5 bases, with 9 bases between them. The CDR3 nucleotides are TGCGCCAGCAGCCAAGGCCGCCTGGACGAGCAGTACTTC. Translating gives CASSQGRLDEQYF.

The J gene is TRBJ2-7, the V gene TRBV10-2, with 9 nucleotides matching TRBD1. The CDR3 length is 18 residues. The germline CDR1 and CDR2 sequences are WSHSY and SAAADI. V trimming: 3 bases; J trimming: 5 bases; junction bases outside the gene matches: 17. CDR3 loop: CASSDPTPFGDRADEQYF. The CDR3 DNA follows: TGCGCCAGCAGTGACCCTACTCCTTTCGGGGACAGGGCCGACGAGCAGTACTTC.

The chain combines TRBV7-9 with TRBJ1-6, with D possibly being TRBD1 (6 bases). The length of the CDR3 is 15 residues. Germline V gives CDR1 SEHNR, CDR2 FQNEAQ (reference sequence). Trimming removed 7 bases at V and 9 bases at J, with 19 bases between. Here the CDR3 reads CASTGQRNSLSPLHF. The CDR3 DNA sequence: TGTGCCAGCACCGGACAGCGGAATTCTCTTTCACCCCTCCACTTT.

A note on this clone: The junction shows a germline mismatch at one end, possibly a read error. The chain employs TRBV5-5 and TRBJ2-2; D call uncertain. The germline CDR1 and CDR2 sequences are SGHKS and YYEKEE (reference sequence). The CDR3 runs to 13 residues. CDR3 amino acids: CVSSLPRSGELFF. DNA of the CDR3: TGTGTCAGCAGCTTGCCCCGATCCGGGGAGCTGTTTTTT.

This clone was seen just once. The V and J genes are TRBV5-5 and TRBJ2-7; D unresolved. The CDR3 has 14 residues. Per germline, CDR1 SGHKS and CDR2 YYEKEE (reference sequence). Trimming left V 2 bases short and J 3 bases short, with 12 bases between. The DNA for the CDR3 is TGTGCCAGCAGCTTCGATTCGGGTGGCTACGAGCAGTACTTC. Translation: CASSFDSGGYEQYF.

This chain joins TRBV5-6 and TRBJ1-2, with D possibly being TRBD1 (6 bases). CDR1 is SGHDT, CDR2 YYEEEE, per germline. V lost 2 bases and J 0 bases, leaving 17 bases between the germline ends. This CDR3 has 17 residues. The DNA for the CDR3 is TGTGCCAGCAGCTTATTTCAGGGGCCGGGTTCTAACTATGGCTACACCTTC. Its translation: CASSLFQGPGSNYGYTF.

The chain is built from TRBV6-5 and TRBJ2-7, with no clear D. Looked up from germline, CDR1 is MNHEY and CDR2 is SVGAGI. V was trimmed by 7 bases and J by 3 bases, leaving 10 bases between them. CDR3 length: 12 residues. CDR3 sequence: CASTIFGYEQYF. In nucleotides, the CDR3 is TGTGCCAGCACTATATTTGGCTACGAGCAGTACTTC.

The chain has TRBV2 and TRBJ2-7, with 9 positions matching TRBD1. CDR1 and CDR2 from the germline V gene are SNHLY and FYNNEI. The CDR3 loop spans 15 amino acids. J gave up 3 bases and V 6 bases, and 9 bases lay outside the gene matches. CDR3 coding DNA: TGTGCCAGCAGGGATACGGGACAGGGACTCTACGAGCAGTACTTC. The encoded protein is CASRDTGQGLYEQYF.

V is TRBV10-2 and J is TRBJ2-7; no firm D call. CDR3 length: 12 amino acids. Germline lookup yields CDR1 WSHSY and CDR2 SAAADI. V lost 7 bases and J lost 6, with 13 bases in between. CDR3 amino acids: CASNERVGEQYF. CDR3 nucleotide sequence: TGCGCCAGCAACGAACGGGTTGGCGAGCAGTACTTC.

The V and J genes are TRBV7-2 and TRBJ2-7; 8 bases are shared with TRBD2. The CDR3 extends over 14 amino acids. Germline assignment: CDR1 SGHTA and CDR2 FQGNSA. V gave up 6 bases and J gave up 2 bases; unmatched junction bases: 6. CDR3: CASSPSGGPYEQYF. The CDR3 bases are TGTGCCAGCAGTCCGAGCGGGGGACCCTACGAGCAGTACTTC.

This chain connects TRBV19 to TRBJ2-7, with 7 bases that match TRBD1. The CDR3 is 13 amino acids. The J segment lost 7 bases and the V segment lost 3 bases, leaving 6 bases of the junction unmatched. CDR1 and CDR2 from the germline V gene are LNHDA and SQIVND (reference sequence). In DNA, the CDR3 is TGTGCCAGTAGTATTGACAGGGTGGGAGAGCAGTACTTC. It encodes CASSIDRVGEQYF.

The CDR3 sequence: CASSFSAVRQDGYTF. The CDR3 DNA is TGTGCCAGCAGTTTTAGCGCAGTTCGTCAAGATGGCTACACCTTC. The chain links TRBV27 to TRBJ1-2; D is unresolved. Trimming removed 3 bases from V and 6 bases from J, with 17 bases in between. Germline V lookup: CDR1 MNHEY, CDR2 SMNVEV (reference sequence). The length of the CDR3 is 15 residues.

This chain connects TRBV7-9 to TRBJ2-1, with a possible D match to TRBD1 (6 bases). CDR1 SEHNR and CDR2 FQNEAQ come from the germline V gene (reference sequence). Between the trimmed V and J ends, which lost 5 bases and 12 bases, there was a span of 17 bases. The CDR3 totals 13 residues. The CDR3: CASSLQGQGVQFF. CDR3 in DNA: TGTGCCAGCAGCCTACAGGGCCAGGGTGTGCAGTTCTTC.

The chain joins TRBV10-3 to TRBJ2-3, with TRBD2 matching 7 bases. There are 14 residues in the CDR3. CDR1 ENHRY and CDR2 SYGVKD come from the germline V gene. Trimming removed 7 bases from V and 3 bases from J; junction bases left unmatched: 7. The CDR3 protein is CAIMSGMVTDTQYF. The CDR3 bases are TGTGCCATCATGAGCGGGATGGTGACAGATACGCAGTATTTT.

This chain joins TRBV6-6 and TRBJ1-2; no firm D call. Germline V lookup: CDR1 MNHNY, CDR2 SVGAGI (reference sequence). This CDR3 is 12 amino acids long. Trimming pared 0 bases from V and 8 bases from J, leaving 7 bases between. In DNA form, the CDR3 reads TGTGCCAGCAGTTACTCGGCAGCGGGCTACACCTTC. Protein product: CASSYSAAGYTF.

The chain has TRBV19 and TRBJ2-1; 10 bases are a match to TRBD1. Germline V gives CDR1 LNHDA, CDR2 SQIVND (reference sequence). The CDR3 totals 13 residues. The junction had 9 bases not matched to a gene; V was cut back by 9 bases and J by 10 bases. CDR3 in amino acids: CASSMGTGDEQFF. The CDR3 DNA reads TGTGCCAGCTCAATGGGGACAGGGGACGAGCAGTTCTTC.

The J gene is TRBJ2-3, the V gene TRBV7-2, with 7 bases matching TRBD1. J lost 1 base, V lost 3 bases, and 7 bases had no gene match. The CDR3 is made up of 16 amino acids. Germline values: CDR1 SGHTA, CDR2 FQGNSA. The CDR3 sequence is CASSFQQGFGTDTQYF. The CDR3 nucleotides are TGTGCCAGCAGCTTCCAACAGGGGTTCGGCACAGATACGCAGTATTTT.

The rearrangement uses TRBV6-1 and TRBJ2-1; 12 nucleotides agree with TRBD2. CDR3 size: 15 residues. CDR1 is MNHNS and CDR2 is SASEGT in the germline V gene. Trimming at V came to 5 bases and at J to 7 bases, leaving 6 bases not matched to a gene. The CDR3 DNA sequence: TGTGCCAGCAGTCTCACTAGCGGGAGGATGAATGAGCAGTTCTTC. Its protein is CASSLTSGRMNEQFF.